The source of this TCR beta chain is a study of T cells after yellow fever vaccination. Background on the study: Any fraction with a low cell number was prepared using SMART-Seq v4 Ultra Low Input. Whole-study findings and limits: Although most clonotypes did not, a small share appeared in both CD4 and CD8 compartments. Most clones from primary vaccination were detected again post-booster (roughly 95% CD4, more than 85% CD8).

TCRdb processed the 5' RACE reads anew with MiXCR; each CDR3 protein has one entry. The sample has about 210,000 distinct CDR3 sequences, 3% to 4% seen once. CDR3 size: 13 residues. The ends were cut back, 5 bases at V and 8 bases at J, with 15 bases in the middle. Germline lookup yields CDR1 MNHEY and CDR2 SVGAGI. Regarding this clonotype: Its matching antigen is unknown.

This chain joins TRBV6-5 and TRBJ1-1; tentatively, D is TRBD1 (6 bases). This sample comprised CD4+ T cells sorted from PBMCs, obtained 10 days after the yellow fever booster vaccination. This TCR came from a young man who received the YFV17D yellow fever vaccine. Here the CDR3 reads CASSRLGGVEAFF. The CDR3 coding sequence is TGTGCCAGCAGTCGCCTGGGGGGCGTAGAAGCTTTCTTT.